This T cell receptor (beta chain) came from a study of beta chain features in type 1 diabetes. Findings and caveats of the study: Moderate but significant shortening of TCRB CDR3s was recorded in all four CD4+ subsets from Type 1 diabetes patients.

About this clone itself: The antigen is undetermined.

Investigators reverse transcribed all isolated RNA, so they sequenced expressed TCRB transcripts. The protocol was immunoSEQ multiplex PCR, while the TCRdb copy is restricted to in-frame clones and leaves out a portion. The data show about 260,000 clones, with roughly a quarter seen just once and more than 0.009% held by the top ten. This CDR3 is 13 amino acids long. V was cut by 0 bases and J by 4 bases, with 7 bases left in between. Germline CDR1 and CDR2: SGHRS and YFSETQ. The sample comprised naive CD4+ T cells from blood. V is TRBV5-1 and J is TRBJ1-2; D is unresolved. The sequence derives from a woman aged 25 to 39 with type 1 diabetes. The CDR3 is CASSLGEAYGYTF. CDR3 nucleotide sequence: TGCGCCAGCAGCTTGGGAGAAGCCTATGGCTACACCTTC.